Below are 11 T cell receptor beta chains sequenced from a single sample in a study of T cells expressing NK-cell markers. Following a re-call of the 5' RACE reads, TCRdb has one entry per CDR3 protein and lacks DNA. The table for this sample gives about 180,000 distinct CDR3 sequences. The sample taken for sequencing was blood T cells: a sorted CD56 or NKG2C T cell subset, CD4+ or CD8+ T cells, or bulk PBMC T cells (not recorded which). All receptors come from a woman aged 18-70 years in good health.

The rearrangement joins TRBV14 to TRBJ2-2. Per the germline V gene, CDR1 is SGHDN and CDR2 is FVKESK. The CDR3 has 13 amino acids. CDR3 loop: CASSQVLSGELFF. Filled out from reference TRBV14 and TRBJ2-2, the complete variable domain reads EAGVTQFPSHSVIEKGQTVTLRCDPISGHDNLYWYRRVMGKEIKFLLHFVKESKQDESGMPNNRFLAERTGGTYSTLKVQPAELEDSGVYFCASSQVLSGELFFGEGSRLTVL.

The rearrangement uses TRBV20-1 and TRBJ2-1; no DNA is available, so the TRBD1 call from TCRdb remains unchecked. The CDR3 is 14 residues long. Germline V lookup: CDR1 DFQATT, CDR2 SNEGSKA (reference sequence). The CDR3 protein is CSARGWTGPNEQFF.

The chain combines TRBV5-1 with TRBJ2-4; as DNA is missing, the TRBD1 call by TCRdb cannot be tested. Germline V gene lookup returns CDR1 SGHRS and CDR2 YFSETQ. The CDR3 runs 15 residues. The CDR3 protein is CASSGTGTRNNIQYF.

J is TRBJ1-5 and V is TRBV6-2 or TRBV6-3; TCRdb's D call, TRBD1, is unchecked because there is no DNA. Germline loops: CDR1 MNHEY, CDR2 SVGEGT. The CDR3 contains 16 residues. This CDR3 reads CASRDRVKGSNQPQHF.

This chain uses TRBV5-1 with TRBJ2-7; TCRdb's D call of TRBD2 is untestable without DNA. The CDR3 spans 15 residues. The germline V gene has CDR1 SGHRS and CDR2 YFSETQ. CDR3 sequence: CASSLGSAGFLEQYF.

V gene TRBV20-1 combines with J gene TRBJ2-1; TCRdb calls TRBD1, which cannot be checked without DNA. CDR3 length: 13 residues. CDR1 DFQATT and CDR2 SNEGSKA come from the germline V gene (reference sequence). The CDR3 region is CSARGGIYNEQFF.

The chain combines TRBV3-1 with TRBJ2-5; TCRdb designates TRBD2, a call that cannot be tested without DNA. This CDR3 is built from 15 residues. Germline-derived CDR1 and CDR2 are LGHDT and YNNKEL (reference sequence). This CDR3 is CASSHSSGYQETQYF.

J is TRBJ1-1 and V is TRBV30; TCRdb proposes TRBD1, but this gene call is untestable without DNA. The germline V gene encodes CDR1 GTSNPN and CDR2 SVGIG (reference sequence). There are 16 residues in the CDR3. CDR3 sequence: CAWSGSAQGANTEAFF.

The V and J genes are TRBV3-1 and TRBJ1-6. Germline CDR1 is LGHDT and CDR2 is YNNKEL (reference sequence). This CDR3 has 13 amino acids. CDR3 protein: CASSQDITPPLHF.

The rearrangement links TRBV5-1 to TRBJ2-7; checking the TCRdb D call of TRBD2 is not possible without DNA. Germline lookup yields CDR1 SGHRS and CDR2 YFSETQ. This CDR3 contains 17 residues. CDR3 residues: CASSLWPGTSGTYEQYF.

The chain links TRBV11-3 to TRBJ2-2. Looked up from germline, CDR1 is SGHNT and CDR2 is YENEEA. The CDR3 spans 14 residues. The CDR3 reads CASSFAGNTGELFF.